These 27 T cell receptor beta chains were all obtained from the same sample, sequenced in a study of blood T cell repertoires in COVID-19. TCRdb keeps only in-frame clones here, not all; method: immunoSEQ multiplex PCR. This table holds roughly 68,000 clones, 75% to 95% found once. Input material: peripheral blood. The receptors were gathered from a man in his forties with COVID-19, enrolled during active disease.

The chain uses TRBV3-1 (or the pseudogene TRBV3-2) and TRBJ2-5; D is unresolved. This CDR3 is built from 14 residues. Germline V gene sequence: CDR1 LGHDT, CDR2 YNNKEL (reference sequence). V shed 4 bases and J shed 2 bases, with 11 bases lying between them. Written as DNA, the CDR3 is TGTGCCAGCAGCCTTTACTTGTCACAAGAGACCCAGTACTTC. Its protein product is CASSLYLSQETQYF.

The rearrangement joins TRBV12-3 or TRBV12-4 to TRBJ2-5; TRBD2 is a possible D gene (5 bases). The V end lost 5 bases, the J end lost 7 bases, and 11 bases lay between the germline ends. This CDR3 contains 12 residues. As DNA, the CDR3 is TGTGCCAGCAGTCCCATCGGAGGGACCCAGTACTTC. Encoded protein: CASSPIGGTQYF.

The V gene is TRBV5-1, the J gene TRBJ1-2, with no clear D. Trimming took off 0 bases at V and 4 bases at J, with 10 bases between the two ends. The V gene's germline CDR1 is SGHRS and CDR2 YFSETQ. The CDR3 has 14 amino acids. CDR3 nucleotide sequence: TGCGCCAGCAGCTTGGAGAGAGGCGGCTATGGCTACACCTTC. Amino acid sequence: CASSLERGGYGYTF.

V gene TRBV10-3 combines with J gene TRBJ2-3; 9 nucleotides agree with TRBD2. The CDR3 contains 15 residues. The germline V gene encodes CDR1 ENHRY and CDR2 SYGVKD. Trimming cost V 6 bases and J 2 bases; bases outside gene matches: 6. The CDR3 region is CAISFAGGITDTQYF. In DNA, the CDR3 is TGTGCCATCAGCTTCGCGGGGGGGATCACAGATACGCAGTATTTT.

CDR3 sequence reads: CASSYSLMGNSPLHF. The CDR3 bases are TGTGCCAGCAGTTACTCGTTGATGGGCAATTCACCCCTCCACTTT. The V gene is TRBV6-5, the J gene TRBJ1-6; D not certain. This CDR3 has 15 amino acids. V lost 0 bases and J lost 7, with 10 bases in between. Per the germline V gene, CDR1 is MNHEY and CDR2 is SVGAGI.

The gene calls are TRBV11-2 and TRBJ1-1, with D possibly TRBD1 on 5 matching bases. V lost 1 base, J lost 4 bases, and 16 bases lay in between. The CDR3 sequence is 16 residues long. The germline gives CDR1 SGHAT, CDR2 FQNNGV. CDR3 nucleotides: TGTGCCAGCAGCTTAGCCCCCCAGGGTCTTGTCACTGAAGCTTTCTTT. It codes for CASSLAPQGLVTEAFF.

V and J are TRBV29-1 and TRBJ2-1, with D possibly matching TRBD1 (5 bases). Trimming cost V 4 bases and J 9 bases, with 19 bases left between them. Germline CDR1 and CDR2: SQVTM and ANQGSEA. The CDR3 length is 14 residues. DNA of the CDR3: TGCAGCGTTGCTTCAGCAGGGATGAGTGGTGAGCAGTTCTTC. Translated: CSVASAGMSGEQFF.

The V call is TRBV28, the J call TRBJ1-6; D not resolved. V lost 3 bases and J lost 3, with 9 bases in between. CDR1 MDHEN and CDR2 SYDVKM come from the germline V gene. The CDR3 runs to 15 residues. For the CDR3, the DNA is TGTGCCAGCAGTTTTTTTCGGGGCTATAATTCACCCCTCCACTTT. The encoded protein is CASSFFRGYNSPLHF.

This chain uses TRBV5-8 with TRBJ1-2; TRBD1 aligns across 7 bases. The CDR3 consists of 17 residues. J lost 8 bases, V lost 1 base, and 17 bases had no gene match. The germline gives CDR1 SGHTS, CDR2 YDEGEE. CDR3 DNA sequence: TGTGCCAGCAGCTTGACTAGACAGGGCTTTGCGAGGAGGGGCTACACCTTC. It codes for CASSLTRQGFARRGYTF.

The J gene is TRBJ1-1, the V gene TRBV5-1; D call uncertain. Germline V gene data show CDR1 as SGHRS and CDR2 as YFSETQ. Trimming shortened V by 5 bases and J by 0 bases, and 20 bases separated the two germline ends. CDR3 length equals 17 residues. The CDR3 bases are TGCGCCAGCAGTAGCTTCGCTGTTTGGCATATGAACACTGAAGCTTTCTTT. Translating it yields CASSSFAVWHMNTEAFF.

This chain joins TRBV29-1 and TRBJ2-3; 13 bases line up with TRBD2. V shed 6 bases and J 2 bases; nucleotides not matched to a gene: 14. The length of the CDR3 is 18 residues. Germline V gene lookup returns CDR1 SQVTM and CDR2 ANQGSEA. This chain's CDR3 is CSVERLAGGSHLTDTQYF. The CDR3 DNA reads as TGCAGCGTCGAACGACTAGCGGGGGGTTCTCATCTCACAGATACGCAGTATTTT.

This chain connects TRBV27 to TRBJ2-1; the match to TRBD2 covers 10 bases. CDR1 MNHEY and CDR2 SMNVEV come from the germline V gene (reference sequence). This CDR3 has 19 amino acids. J gave up 3 bases and V 6 bases, and 17 bases lay outside the gene matches. DNA for the CDR3: TGTGCCAGCAGCAGAAGGGCCGATTGGGGACTAGCGAACTACAATGAGCAGTTCTTC. Its protein product is CASSRRADWGLANYNEQFF.

The chain combines TRBV9 with TRBJ2-7, with 7 bases lining up with TRBD1. Germline CDR1 SGDLS, CDR2 YYNGEE. The CDR3 covers 15 residues. V shed 0 bases, J shed 2 bases, and the junction held 5 bases outside the gene matches. CDR3 sequence: CASSVGQGLAYEQYF. The CDR3 DNA reads TGTGCCAGCAGCGTAGGACAGGGTCTAGCCTACGAGCAGTACTTC. The variable domain in full, completed from reference TRBV9 and TRBJ2-7, reads DSGVTQTPKHLITATGQRVTLRCSPRSGDLSVYWYQQSLDQGLQFLIQYYNGEERAKGNILERFSAQQFPDLHSELNLSSLELGDSALYFCASSVGQGLAYEQYFGPGTRLTVT.

Concerning this clone: A read error may account for a junction end that differs from germline. V and J are TRBV10-3 and TRBJ2-5; unclear D gene. This CDR3 spans 11 amino acids. Germline-derived CDR1 and CDR2 are ENHRY and SYGVKD. In nucleotides, the CDR3 is TGTGCCATCAGTGACTTAGAGAGCCAGTACTTC. Encoded protein: CAISDLESQYF.

The chain couples TRBV21-1 to TRBJ2-3; the table's D call TRBD2 went unverified against the DNA. TRBV21-1 is given as a pseudogene. The CDR3 contains 16 residues. The CDR3 DNA sequence: TGTGCCAGCAGCAAAGGGGAGCGGGGGGCCGAGGATACGCAGTATTTT. It codes for CASSKGERGAEDTQYF.

This chain joins TRBV2 and TRBJ2-3; TRBD2 is a possible D gene (6 bases). V lost 6 bases, J lost 0 bases, and 13 bases lay in between. The CDR3 contains 15 residues. Germline V gene sequence: CDR1 SNHLY, CDR2 FYNNEI. DNA of the CDR3: TGTGCCAGCAGCCTCGGGGGAGGTAGCACAGATACGCAGTATTTT. It translates to CASSLGGGSTDTQYF.

This chain uses TRBV2 with TRBJ1-2, with a possible D match to TRBD1 (5 bases). Trimming took 6 bases from V and 0 from J, leaving 20 bases between them. Germline CDR1 and CDR2: SNHLY and FYNNEI. The CDR3 loop spans 17 amino acids. The CDR3 bases are TGTGCCAGCAGAATACGGGGCGGGGTAGCTTCTAACTATGGCTACACCTTC. This gives the protein CASRIRGGVASNYGYTF.

In DNA form, the CDR3 reads TGTGCCAGCAAGGAGGGGCAGAGCTCTGGGGCCAACGTCCTGACTTTC. Amino acid sequence: CASKEGQSSGANVLTF. The chain carries TRBV2 and TRBJ2-6; the D gene is possibly TRBD2 (6 bases). Trimming shortened V by 7 bases and J by 0 bases, and 13 bases separated the two germline ends. This CDR3 is built from 16 residues. Germline V gene sequence: CDR1 SNHLY, CDR2 FYNNEI.

The rearrangement uses TRBV27 and TRBJ1-6; perhaps TRBD1 as D (5 bases). This CDR3 has 13 amino acids. V was shortened by 2 bases and J by 7 bases, with 6 bases between the two germline ends. Germline V gene sequence: CDR1 MNHEY, CDR2 SMNVEV (reference sequence). The CDR3 region is CASSLQGNSPLHF. As DNA, the CDR3 is TGTGCCAGCAGTTTACAGGGCAATTCACCCCTCCACTTT.

V usage is TRBV27 and J usage is TRBJ2-1; TRBD2 matches at 7 bases. Germline V gene lookup returns CDR1 MNHEY and CDR2 SMNVEV (reference sequence). V dropped 8 bases and J dropped 2; count of bases not matched to a gene: 6. This CDR3 has 14 residues. The CDR3 protein is CASRPAGAYNEQFF. The DNA for the CDR3 is TGTGCCAGCCGCCCGGCGGGGGCCTACAATGAGCAGTTCTTC.

The V call is TRBV27, the J call TRBJ2-5; 8 bases align to TRBD2. Losses at the gene ends were 5 bases for V and 4 bases for J; bases not matched to a gene: 6. Germline assignment: CDR1 MNHEY and CDR2 SMNVEV (reference sequence). The CDR3 spans 14 residues. DNA for the CDR3: TGTGCCAGCAGTACGTGGAGCGGGGGAGAGACCCAGTACTTC. Translating it yields CASSTWSGGETQYF.

The J gene is TRBJ2-3, the V gene TRBV11-2; the match to TRBD2 covers 11 bases. J was trimmed by 3 bases and V by 5 bases; bases with no gene match: 7. CDR1 SGHAT and CDR2 FQNNGV come from the germline V gene. The CDR3 has 16 amino acids. The DNA for the CDR3 is TGTGCCAGCAGCCCCCCGGCTAGCGGGGGGACAGATACGCAGTATTTT. Translated, it gives CASSPPASGGTDTQYF. Full variable domain (outside the CDR3, taken from reference TRBV11-2 and TRBJ2-3): EAGVAQSPRYKIIEKRQSVAFWCNPISGHATLYWYQQILGQGPKLLIQFQNNGVVDDSQLPKDRFSAERLKGVDSTLKIQPAKLEDSAVYLCASSPPASGGTDTQYFGPGTRLTVL.

This rearrangement joins TRBV5-1 to TRBJ1-4, with 7 bases identical to TRBD1. J was trimmed by 7 bases and V by 4 bases; bases with no gene match: 7. Germline CDR1 SGHRS, CDR2 YFSETQ. CDR3 length: 14 amino acids. The CDR3 coding sequence is TGCGCCAGCAGCGGACAGGCTACTGGTGAAAAACTGTTTTTT. Its translation: CASSGQATGEKLFF.

In this sample, this clone turned up once. This chain connects TRBV5-1 to TRBJ2-3, with 10 bases aligning to TRBD2. Germline V gene lookup returns CDR1 SGHRS and CDR2 YFSETQ. V shed 0 bases and J 0 bases; nucleotides not matched to a gene: 7. The CDR3 length is 18 residues. The CDR3 sequence is CASSLGSGGARSTDTQYF. CDR3 DNA sequence: TGCGCCAGCAGCTTGGGGAGCGGGGGGGCCAGAAGCACAGATACGCAGTATTTT.

The chain carries TRBV12-3 or TRBV12-4 and TRBJ1-1; no firm D call. The CDR3 covers 12 residues. Trimming removed 10 bases at V and 2 bases at J, with 11 bases between. The CDR3 DNA follows: TGTGCCAATAGCAGAGAAAACACTGAAGCTTTCTTT. Encoded protein: CANSRENTEAFF.

V gene TRBV5-8 combines with J gene TRBJ1-3; no clear D gene. CDR3 length: 14 amino acids. CDR1 and CDR2 from the germline V gene are SGHTS and YDEGEE. V gave up 6 bases and J gave up 2 bases, with 12 bases separating them. Here the CDR3 reads CASNLNAAGNTIYF. The CDR3 DNA sequence: TGTGCCAGCAACCTGAACGCGGCTGGAAACACCATATATTTT.

This rearrangement joins TRBV7-6 to TRBJ1-2, with a weak D call TRBD1 (5 bases). The germline V and J ends were trimmed by 4 bases and 8 bases, with 14 bases remaining between them. Germline V gene sequence: CDR1 SGHVS, CDR2 FNYEAQ. This CDR3 has 13 residues. In DNA form, the CDR3 reads TGTGCCAGCAGCTCCGTGGGGGGTGGAGGCTACACCTTC. Its translation is CASSSVGGGGYTF.